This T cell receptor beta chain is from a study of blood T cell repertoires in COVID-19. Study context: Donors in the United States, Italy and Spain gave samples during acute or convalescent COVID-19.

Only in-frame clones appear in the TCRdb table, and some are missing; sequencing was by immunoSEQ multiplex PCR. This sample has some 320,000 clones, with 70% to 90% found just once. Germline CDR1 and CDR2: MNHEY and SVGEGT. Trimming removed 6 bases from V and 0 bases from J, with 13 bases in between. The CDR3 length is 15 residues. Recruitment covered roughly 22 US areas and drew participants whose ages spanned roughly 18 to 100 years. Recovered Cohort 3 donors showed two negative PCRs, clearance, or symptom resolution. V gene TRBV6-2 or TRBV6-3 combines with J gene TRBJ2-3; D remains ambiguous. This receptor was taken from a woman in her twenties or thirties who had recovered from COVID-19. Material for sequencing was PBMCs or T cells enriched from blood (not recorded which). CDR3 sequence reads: CASSRDSPSTDTQYF. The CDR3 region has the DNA TGTGCCAGCAGCCGTGACTCCCCTAGCACAGATACGCAGTATTTT.